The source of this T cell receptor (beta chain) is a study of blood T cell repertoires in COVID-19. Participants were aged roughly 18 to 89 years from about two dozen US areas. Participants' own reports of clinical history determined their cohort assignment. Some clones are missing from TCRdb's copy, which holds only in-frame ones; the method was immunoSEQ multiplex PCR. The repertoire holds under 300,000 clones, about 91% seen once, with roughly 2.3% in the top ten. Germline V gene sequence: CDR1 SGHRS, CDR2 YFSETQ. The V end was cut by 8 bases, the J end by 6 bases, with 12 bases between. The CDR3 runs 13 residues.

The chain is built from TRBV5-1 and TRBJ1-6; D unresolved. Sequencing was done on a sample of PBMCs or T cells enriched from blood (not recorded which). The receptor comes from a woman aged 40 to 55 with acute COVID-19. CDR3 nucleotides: TGCGCCAGTCAGGAAGGCTTTAATTCACCCCTCCACTTT. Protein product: CASQEGFNSPLHF.